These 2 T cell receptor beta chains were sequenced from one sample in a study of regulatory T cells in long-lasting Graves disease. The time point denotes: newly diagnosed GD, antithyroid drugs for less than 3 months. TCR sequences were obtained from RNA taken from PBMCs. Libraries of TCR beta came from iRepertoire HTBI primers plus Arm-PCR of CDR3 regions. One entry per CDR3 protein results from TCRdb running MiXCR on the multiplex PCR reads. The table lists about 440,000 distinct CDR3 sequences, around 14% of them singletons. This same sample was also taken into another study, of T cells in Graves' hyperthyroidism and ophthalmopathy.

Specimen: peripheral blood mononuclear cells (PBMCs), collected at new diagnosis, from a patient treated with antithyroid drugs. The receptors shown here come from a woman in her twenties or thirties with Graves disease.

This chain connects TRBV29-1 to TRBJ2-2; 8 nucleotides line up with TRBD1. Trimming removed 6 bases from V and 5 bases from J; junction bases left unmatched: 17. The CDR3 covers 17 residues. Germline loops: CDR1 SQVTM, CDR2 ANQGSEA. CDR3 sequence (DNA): TGCAGCGTCGTGAAGATCCAGGGGGCATTGGGAACCGGGGAGCTGTTTTTT. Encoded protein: CSVVKIQGALGTGELFF.

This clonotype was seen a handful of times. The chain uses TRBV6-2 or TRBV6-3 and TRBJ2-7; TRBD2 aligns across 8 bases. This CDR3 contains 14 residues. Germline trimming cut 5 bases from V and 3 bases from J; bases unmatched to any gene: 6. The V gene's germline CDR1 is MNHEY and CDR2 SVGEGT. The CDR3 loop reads CASSDAGGGYEQYF. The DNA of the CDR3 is TGTGCCAGCAGTGATGCGGGAGGAGGCTACGAGCAGTACTTC.